This T cell receptor beta chain was profiled in a study of blood T cell repertoires in COVID-19 (dated by TCRdb to about 2020). Looking at the study overall: The collaborator samples originated in the United States, Italy and Spain and spanned the acute and convalescent phases of COVID-19. The prospective study material was composed of cDNA or gDNA derived from T cells, B-cell-depleted T cells, or PBMCs. Subjects who had been exposed to COVID-19, were actively infected with it, or had recovered from it provided the deeply sampled blood TCRbeta repertoires that made up the dataset. A freely available public database, intended as a resource for researchers studying the immune response to SARS-CoV-2, is where the repertoires were released. Samples were obtained from the ongoing ImmuneRACE study (first 160 participants) and from roughly 1,300 subjects provided by 6 global collaborators. Sample metadata almost always included a de-identified subject ID, COVID-19 status, age in years and sex. Where HLA class I and class II types were available, the types were taken from metadata supplied by the sample provider, not from assay-based typing. Overall study outcomes, separate from this receptor: Clinical and demographic metadata were provided uncurated, with the amount varying by source and participant.

The immunoSEQ Assay, a bias-controlled multiplex PCR, was used to amplify TCRbeta CDR3 regions from genomic DNA. The source study handled its data this way. Within the assay, amplification of reference gene primers was used to estimate how many nucleated cells each sample contained. To quantify the absolute abundance of each unique TCRbeta CDR3 rearrangement, sequence reads were collapsed and filtered. Productive Simpson clonality was computed per sample as the square root of Simpson's diversity index over productive rearrangements. The table was pulled from immuneACCESS by TCRdb, which kept in-frame rearrangements only. Such tables lose some clones; where checked, under half of the loss comes from unresolved V genes, and the rest has no known cause. That table supplies the V and J calls and clone size; D and trimming were determined from the DNA. Present in this sample are about 400,000 clones, around nine tenths of which were seen just once. The ten top clones hold under 2% of the sample.

Of note for this clone: Its antigen has not been determined. The input lacks base qualities; no much larger clone sits a single base away.

Participants in the prospective study were enrolled through a virtual design, were aged about 18 to 100 years, and lived in 24 United States geographic areas. To assign participants to cohorts, the prospective study relied on clinical history that participants themselves reported in a screening survey and a study questionnaire. In the prospective study, mobile phlebotomists collected whole blood, serum and a nasopharyngeal or oropharyngeal swab from each participant. Participants in the prospective study had the option to provide additional blood draws and questionnaires over a roughly 2-month period. Blood samples from the prospective study were shipped frozen or at room temperature prior to DNA extraction. Based on the germline V gene, the CDR1 and CDR2 sequences are SNHLY and FYNNEI. V loses 2 bases of germline sequence and J loses 5 bases, and the interval between the two ends is 7 bases. Reading from cysteine to phenylalanine, the CDR3 counts 14 amino acids. The only DNA kept is the CDR3, 42 bases in frame from the first base.

Sequenced sample: PBMCs or T cells enriched from blood (not recorded which). This sequence originates from a woman between 18 and 29 years old with acute COVID-19. The rearrangement joined TRBV2 to TRBJ1-6; TRBD1 is a weak D gene call, 5 bases matching. The CDR3 protein: CASSEQGDNSPLHF. The nucleotide sequence is given as TGTGCCAGCAGTGAACAGGGTGATAATTCACCCCTCCACTTT.